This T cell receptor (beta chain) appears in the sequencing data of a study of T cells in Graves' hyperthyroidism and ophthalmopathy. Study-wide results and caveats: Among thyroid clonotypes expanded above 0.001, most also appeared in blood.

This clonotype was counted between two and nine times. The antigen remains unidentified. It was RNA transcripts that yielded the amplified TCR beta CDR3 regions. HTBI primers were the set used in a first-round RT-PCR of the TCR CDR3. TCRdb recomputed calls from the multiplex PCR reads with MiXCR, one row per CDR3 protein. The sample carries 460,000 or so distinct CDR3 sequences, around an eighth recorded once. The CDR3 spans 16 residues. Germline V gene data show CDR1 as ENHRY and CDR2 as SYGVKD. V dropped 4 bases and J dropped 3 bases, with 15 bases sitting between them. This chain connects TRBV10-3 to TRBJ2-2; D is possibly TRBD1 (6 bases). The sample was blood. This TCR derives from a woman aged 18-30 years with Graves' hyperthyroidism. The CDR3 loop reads CAISVPGAGDTGELFF. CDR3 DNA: TGTGCCATCAGTGTCCCCGGGGCAGGGGACACCGGGGAGCTGTTTTTT.